This record covers a single T cell receptor (beta chain). Its target is not known. A junction boundary mismatches the germline segment, possibly from a read error. The data were obtained in a study of tumor and adjacent non-tumor tissue in lung cancer. Study conclusions and caveats: Normal lung showed higher cumulative top 100 clone frequency than tumor. Shorter survival was associated with higher TCR diversity in tumors.

This CDR3 is built from 12 residues. Germline V CDR1 and CDR2: SQVTM, ANQGSEA. Three rounds of nested PCR, following a modified ARM-PCR protocol, produced the TCRbeta library. TCRdb independently ran MiXCR on the multiplex PCR reads; one entry per CDR3 protein. The sample gives tens of thousands of distinct CDR3 sequences, about three quarters of which show up once; 28% is in the top ten. No cell sorting was done before RNA was extracted from the tissue. Sequenced material: lung tumor tissue. The chain combines TRBV29-1 with TRBJ2-7; D is perhaps TRBD2 (5 bases). This receptor was taken from a man aged 55 to 70 with non-small cell lung cancer. The DNA of the CDR3 is TGTAGCGTTGAAGAGTCTAGTGGCGAGCAGTACTTC. Translated, it gives CSVEESSGEQYF.